Reported below is one T cell receptor (beta chain). This sample was included in a study of shared clonotypes between healthy human individuals. Clones were sequenced by immunoSEQ multiplex PCR, and TCRdb holds only the in-frame ones, with some missing. The table lists 2 million to 2.5 million clones, about nine tenths of them singletons. The ends lost 0 bases at V and 6 bases at J; junction bases unmatched: 3. Germline V gene lookup returns CDR1 MGHRA and CDR2 YSYEKL. This CDR3 comprises 16 residues. Sequencing input: naive CD4+ T cells from PBMCs. Subset of the sample: CD45RA+ positively selected. The clonotype was recovered from a man between 18 and 35 years old in good health. Some clones in this sample may be carry-over from other donors' samples. The chain combines TRBV4-1 with TRBJ2-2; 11 bases fit TRBD2. This chain's CDR3 is CASSQEDSGRAGELFF. In nucleotides, the CDR3 is TGCGCCAGCAGCCAAGAAGATAGCGGGAGGGCCGGGGAGCTGTTTTTT.